What follows describes a single T cell receptor (beta chain). This entry comes from a study of CD8+CD57+ T cells in acquired aplastic anemia. TCR beta VDJ and CDR3 profiling used genomic DNA as template. A single record per CDR3 protein comes from TCRdb applying MiXCR to the reads. Of about 420,000 distinct CDR3 sequences detected, about two thirds appear once; the ten largest clones hold around 4%. Germline CDR1 and CDR2: SGHAT and FQNNGV. The CDR3 is 15 amino acids. With 5 bases removed from V and 5 bases from J, the gap between germline ends came to 18 bases. The TCR originated in a human donor in good health, serving as a control. Sample: sorted CD4+, CD8+, or CD8+CD57+ T cells (not recorded which) from PBMCs. The chain employs TRBV11-2 and TRBJ1-2, with no clear D. CDR3 amino acids: CASSGGSVTPYGYTF. The CDR3 DNA follows: TGTGCCAGCAGCGGAGGGTCTGTTACCCCATATGGCTACACCTTC.